One and the same sample provided the 32 T cell receptor beta chains below, sequenced in a study of T-cell memory formation after mild COVID-19. TCRdb reanalysed the 5' RACE reads using MiXCR and keeps one entry per CDR3 protein. The sample holds 280,000 or so distinct CDR3 sequences; approximately 8.4% are singletons and the top ten take roughly 22%. Source material: PBMCs or a T cell subset sorted from them (not recorded which). Receptor source: a young man who had mild COVID-19 (a few samples of this study predate the infection). Cell type and time point are not known.

The table lists this clonotype with a few counts. The chain employs TRBV4-2 and TRBJ2-1, with a tentative D call TRBD1 (6 bases). In germline, CDR1 is LGHNA, CDR2 YNFKEQ. Trimming took off 4 bases at V and 4 bases at J, with 14 bases between the two ends. CDR3 length: 15 residues. The CDR3 DNA reads TGTGCCAGCAGCCTAACAGGGACGGGTTACAATGAGCAGTTCTTC. This encodes CASSLTGTGYNEQFF.

This sequence joins TRBV7-9 and TRBJ1-5; D unclear. The CDR3 is made up of 14 amino acids. Trimming took off 5 bases at V and 7 bases at J, with 15 bases between the two ends. Germline assignment: CDR1 SEHNR and CDR2 FQNEAQ (reference sequence). As DNA, the CDR3 is TGTGCCAGCAGCCCTGAAGGATGGGAGCAGCCCCAGCATTTT. Translating gives CASSPEGWEQPQHF.

This chain joins TRBV7-6 and TRBJ1-2, with 7 nucleotides matching TRBD1. V was pared by 5 bases and J by 4 bases, with 4 bases of the junction left unmatched. Germline V CDR1 and CDR2: SGHVS, FNYEAQ. The CDR3 spans 13 residues. In DNA form, the CDR3 reads TGTGCCAGCAGCCCAGGGGGGATCTATGGCTACACCTTC. Its protein product is CASSPGGIYGYTF.

This clonotype was counted between two and nine times. The chain employs TRBV7-9 and TRBJ1-1; 7 nucleotides align to TRBD1. This CDR3 comprises 16 residues. The J segment lost 0 bases and the V segment lost 5 bases, leaving 9 bases of the junction unmatched. Germline V gene lookup returns CDR1 SEHNR and CDR2 FQNEAQ (reference sequence). DNA for the CDR3: TGTGCCAGCAGCCCCATATGGGGACAGATGAACACTGAAGCTTTCTTT. Encoded protein: CASSPIWGQMNTEAFF.

This clonotype has more than one count but fewer than ten. V gene TRBV3-1 combines with J gene TRBJ1-1; maybe TRBD1 (5 bases). The ends were cut back, 1 base at V and 11 bases at J, with 11 bases in the middle. The CDR3 runs to 12 residues. The germline V gene has CDR1 LGHDT and CDR2 YNNKEL (reference sequence). The CDR3 nucleotides read TGTGCCAGCAGCCAAGTCCCGGAGGGGGCTTTCTTT. As protein: CASSQVPEGAFF.

This rearrangement joins TRBV20-1 to TRBJ2-5, with 7 bases aligning to TRBD2. V was clipped by 0 bases and J by 8 bases; unmatched bases: 15. CDR3 length equals 16 residues. Per the germline V gene, CDR1 is DFQATT and CDR2 is SNEGSKA (reference sequence). The CDR3 DNA is TGCAGTGCTAGAGATCCGGGGGAGGGTCCTAAGGGAACCCAGTACTTC. Amino acid sequence: CSARDPGEGPKGTQYF.

This clonotype was detected only a few times. The V and J genes are TRBV19 and TRBJ1-1; D remains ambiguous. This CDR3 spans 13 amino acids. Deletions cut 5 bases from V and 1 base from J, with 8 bases between. The germline CDR1 and CDR2 sequences are LNHDA and SQIVND (reference sequence). The CDR3 spells CASSAGKNTEAFF. The CDR3 nucleotides read TGTGCCAGTAGTGCAGGAAAGAACACTGAAGCTTTCTTT.

This clonotype was recorded once. The gene calls are TRBV12-3 or TRBV12-4 and TRBJ1-4, with D possibly TRBD1 on 6 matching bases. V shed 10 bases and J shed 4 bases, with 16 bases lying between them. CDR3 length: 14 amino acids. CDR3: CATSNWDINEKLFF. In nucleotides, the CDR3 is TGTGCCACCTCTAACTGGGACATTAATGAAAAACTGTTTTTT.

This clonotype appeared a few times. One end of the junction does not line up with germline, which may come from a read error. The CDR3: CASSLEQVDNTGELFF. Here the CDR3 DNA reads TGTGCTAGCAGCTTGGAACAGGTCGACAACACCGGGGAGCTGTTTTTT. This chain connects TRBV7-7 to TRBJ2-2; maybe TRBD1 (5 bases). Germline lookup yields CDR1 SSHAT and CDR2 FNYEAQ (reference sequence). The CDR3 loop spans 16 amino acids.

This clonotype was observed many times. This chain links TRBV10-3 with TRBJ2-3; D uncertain. V gave up 0 bases and J gave up 4 bases, with 8 bases separating them. The CDR3 length is 14 residues. CDR1 ENHRY and CDR2 SYGVKD come from the germline V gene. The CDR3 DNA sequence: TGTGCCATCAGTGAGTCGGGAATGGCAGATACGCAGTATTTT. It is translated as CAISESGMADTQYF.

This clonotype was counted only a few times. The J gene is TRBJ2-1, the V gene TRBV7-2, with 10 bases identical to TRBD2. The CDR3 totals 14 residues. Germline V gene sequence: CDR1 SGHTA, CDR2 FQGNSA. Losses at the gene ends were 7 bases for V and 11 bases for J; bases not matched to a gene: 11. CDR3 amino acids: CASTFRLAGAQQFF. DNA for the CDR3: TGTGCCAGCACCTTCCGACTAGCGGGTGCCCAGCAGTTCTTC.

This clonotype has just a few counts. The chain links TRBV7-2 to TRBJ1-5, with D possibly matching TRBD1 (5 bases). Germline CDR1 reads SGHTA; CDR2 reads FQGNSA. Trimming stripped 2 bases from V and 7 bases from J, with 15 bases between. This CDR3 has 15 residues. The DNA of the CDR3 is TGTGCCAGCAGCTTACGGGGCCAAGGAGGACAGCCCCAGCATTTT. Its translation: CASSLRGQGGQPQHF.

V and J are TRBV29-1 and TRBJ2-1; the D gene is possibly TRBD2 (7 bases). Trimming shortened V by 3 bases and J by 9 bases, and 18 bases separated the two germline ends. This CDR3 has 14 residues. Germline V gene lookup returns CDR1 SQVTM and CDR2 ANQGSEA. CDR3 sequence reads: CSVDLGGAGGEQFF. As DNA, the CDR3 is TGCAGCGTTGATCTTGGGGGGGCCGGAGGTGAGCAGTTCTTC.

This clonotype was picked up many times. The chain combines TRBV7-3 with TRBJ2-3; 7 nucleotides line up with TRBD2. The CDR3 sequence is 14 residues long. Germline V gives CDR1 SGHTA, CDR2 FQGTGA. J lost 4 bases, V lost 2 bases, and 3 bases had no gene match. This CDR3 reads CASSLAGVPDTQYF. CDR3 coding DNA: TGTGCCAGCAGCTTAGCGGGGGTGCCAGATACGCAGTATTTT.

In this sample, this clonotype turned up a few times. The chain combines TRBV7-2 with TRBJ1-1, with no clear D. Trimming removed 2 bases at V and 6 bases at J, with 16 bases between. This CDR3 region has 15 residues. Germline V gene sequence: CDR1 SGHTA, CDR2 FQGNSA. In DNA form, the CDR3 reads TGTGCCAGCAGCTTATATTCTTCTGGGTCGGCTGAAGCTTTCTTT. Protein: CASSLYSSGSAEAFF. Full variable domain (missing parts from reference TRBV7-2 and TRBJ1-1): GAGVSQSPSNKVTEKGKDVELRCDPISGHTALYWYRQSLGQGLEFLIYFQGNSAPDKSGLPSDRFSAERTGGSVSTLTIQRTQQEDSAVYLCASSLYSSGSAEAFFGQGTRLTVV.

In this sample, this clonotype turned up a few times. The chain links TRBV7-8 to TRBJ2-7, with D possibly being TRBD1 or TRBD2 (5 bases each). V shed 6 bases and J shed 2 bases, with 14 bases lying between them. The germline V gene has CDR1 SGHVS and CDR2 FQNEAQ. The CDR3 consists of 14 residues. In DNA form, the CDR3 reads TGTGCCAGCAGACGTTTGGGGGAACCCTACGAGCAGTACGTC. Its translation: CASRRLGEPYEQYV.

The table lists this clonotype with many counts. The J gene is TRBJ2-1, the V gene TRBV4-1; 11 bases line up with TRBD2. The CDR3 consists of 16 residues. Germline-derived CDR1 and CDR2 are MGHRA and YSYEKL. The trim removed 1 base at V and 12 bases at J, leaving 11 bases unmatched. DNA for the CDR3: TGCGCCAGCAGCCAAGTTAGCGGGGGGGCCGCCATCGTGCAGTTCTTC. Translating gives CASSQVSGGAAIVQFF.

The V and J genes are TRBV7-2 and TRBJ2-3; a weak D match, TRBD1 (6 bases). This CDR3 has 16 residues. Trimming stripped 5 bases from V and 4 bases from J, with 19 bases between. From germline, CDR1 is SGHTA and CDR2 FQGNSA. DNA of the CDR3: TGTGCCAGCAGCCGCTTCTCAGGGGCTCGGGCAGATACGCAGTATTTT. Amino acids: CASSRFSGARADTQYF.

This rearrangement joins TRBV29-1 to TRBJ1-4; D not certain. CDR1 and CDR2 from the germline V gene are SQVTM and ANQGSEA. Trimming took 7 bases from V and 4 from J, leaving 10 bases between them. The CDR3 runs 12 residues. The CDR3 region is CSANLFNEKLFF. The CDR3 DNA sequence: TGCAGCGCCAACCTTTTTAATGAAAAACTGTTTTTT.

At least ten counts were recorded for this clonotype. The V call is TRBV5-1, the J call TRBJ1-1; 8 bases align to TRBD1. V gave up 4 bases and J gave up 1 base; unmatched junction bases: 3. The V gene's germline CDR1 is SGHRS and CDR2 YFSETQ. This CDR3 is built from 14 residues. In nucleotides, the CDR3 is TGCGCCAGCAGCACGGGGACAGGGAACACTGAAGCTTTCTTT. Residues: CASSTGTGNTEAFF.

This clonotype appeared a few times. The chain uses TRBV12-3 or TRBV12-4 and TRBJ1-1; D is possibly TRBD1 (5 bases). V lost 5 bases to trimming and J lost 2 bases, with 18 bases between them. The CDR3 contains 16 residues. Here the CDR3 reads CASSLEHDSINTEAFF. CDR3 bases: TGTGCCAGCAGTCTTGAGCATGACAGTATAAACACTGAAGCTTTCTTT.

There are a few counts of this clonotype. The rearrangement links TRBV4-3 to TRBJ2-6, with D possibly TRBD1 on 5 matching bases. The CDR3 extends over 16 amino acids. V lost 0 bases and J 0 bases, leaving 6 bases between the germline ends. CDR1 and CDR2 (germline): LGHNA, YSLEER. CDR3 DNA sequence: TGCGCCAGCAGCCAAGAAAGGGGCTCTGGGGCCAACGTCCTGACTTTC. It yields the protein CASSQERGSGANVLTF.

There are many counts of this clonotype. V is TRBV27 and J is TRBJ1-1; TRBD1 aligns across 10 bases. Germline CDR1 and CDR2: MNHEY and SMNVEV (reference sequence). J gave up 4 bases and V 2 bases, and 4 bases lay outside the gene matches. The CDR3 runs 15 residues. CDR3 sequence: CASSLTGQGSTEAFF. The CDR3 DNA is TGTGCCAGCAGTTTAACGGGACAGGGGAGCACTGAAGCTTTCTTT.

The CDR3: CASSWGQLGETQYF. The CDR3 DNA sequence: TGCGCCAGCAGCTGGGGACAGCTGGGAGAGACCCAGTACTTC. V is TRBV5-1 and J is TRBJ2-5, with 7 bases lining up with TRBD1. Germline V CDR1 and CDR2: SGHRS, YFSETQ. The J segment lost 4 bases and the V segment lost 3 bases, leaving 6 bases of the junction unmatched. The CDR3 runs to 14 residues.

This clonotype was seen more than once but under ten times. The gene calls are TRBV10-3 and TRBJ1-5; 10 nucleotides line up with TRBD1. Germline values: CDR1 ENHRY, CDR2 SYGVKD. V was pared by 5 bases and J by 4 bases, with 2 bases of the junction left unmatched. The CDR3 contains 14 residues. The CDR3 spells CAISSGQGNQPQHF. The CDR3 region has the DNA TGTGCCATCAGTTCGGGACAGGGGAATCAGCCCCAGCATTTT.

This clonotype was seen repeatedly, ten times or more. V is TRBV20-1 and J is TRBJ2-6; TRBD1 is a possible D gene (5 bases). Trimming pared 7 bases from V and 0 bases from J, leaving 10 bases between. Germline-derived CDR1 and CDR2 are DFQATT and SNEGSKA (reference sequence). This CDR3 has 14 residues. The chain's CDR3 is CSGGQGSGANVLTF. The CDR3 nucleotides read TGCAGTGGGGGTCAGGGCTCTGGGGCCAACGTCCTGACTTTC.

This clonotype was seen at least ten times. The gene calls are TRBV2 and TRBJ2-1, with D perhaps matching TRBD2 (5 bases). The CDR3 length is 13 residues. Looked up from germline, CDR1 is SNHLY and CDR2 is FYNNEI. Trimming took 4 bases from V and 8 from J, leaving 12 bases between them. The CDR3 DNA sequence: TGTGCCAGCAGTGTCCTAGCTATTTATGAGCAGTTCTTC. This encodes CASSVLAIYEQFF. The variable domain in full, with the rest retrieved from reference TRBV2 and TRBJ2-1, is EPEVTQTPSHQVTQMGQEVILRCVPISNHLYFYWYRQILGQKVEFLVSFYNNEISEKSEIFDDQFSVERPDGSNFTLKIRSTKLEDSAMYFCASSVLAIYEQFFGPGTRLTVL.

This clonotype has just a few counts. This chain connects TRBV4-1 to TRBJ2-7, with D unresolved. CDR3 length: 14 residues. V lost 3 bases and J 4 bases, leaving 13 bases between the germline ends. CDR1 and CDR2 from the germline V gene are MGHRA and YSYEKL. The chain's CDR3 is CASSQQDGSYEQYF. Written as DNA, the CDR3 is TGCGCCAGCAGCCAGCAAGACGGGTCATACGAGCAGTACTTC.

This clonotype has only a few counts. The rearrangement joins TRBV7-2 to TRBJ1-2; 8 bases map to TRBD1. The J segment lost 6 bases and the V segment lost 5 bases, leaving 8 bases of the junction unmatched. The CDR3 contains 14 residues. CDR1 is SGHTA, CDR2 FQGNSA, per germline. The CDR3 DNA reads TGTGCCAGCAGCGGAAGACAGGGGATGCATGGCTACACCTTC. Translating it yields CASSGRQGMHGYTF.

The V and J genes are TRBV5-1 and TRBJ2-3, with no clear D. This CDR3 contains 13 residues. Germline CDR1 reads SGHRS; CDR2 reads YFSETQ. Deletions cut 0 bases from V and 4 bases from J, with 6 bases between. CDR3 amino acids: CASSLEPPDTQYF. Here the CDR3 DNA reads TGCGCCAGCAGCTTGGAACCCCCAGATACGCAGTATTTT.

DNA of the CDR3: TGTGCCAGCAGCTACCAGGGGGGAGACTATGGCTACACCTTC. Translating it yields CASSYQGGDYGYTF. This chain uses TRBV7-2 with TRBJ1-2; TRBD1 matches at 7 bases. V was clipped by 4 bases and J by 3 bases; unmatched bases: 5. In germline, CDR1 is SGHTA, CDR2 FQGNSA. This CDR3 has 14 residues.

This clonotype was counted between two and nine times. The J gene is TRBJ1-1, the V gene TRBV7-2; weak D call: TRBD1 (5 bases). The ends were cut back, 3 bases at V and 5 bases at J, with 13 bases in the middle. Germline V gives CDR1 SGHTA, CDR2 FQGNSA. The CDR3 sequence is 14 residues long. This CDR3 is CASSFGGSGTEAFF. The CDR3 region has the DNA TGTGCCAGCAGCTTTGGGGGGAGTGGTACTGAAGCTTTCTTT.